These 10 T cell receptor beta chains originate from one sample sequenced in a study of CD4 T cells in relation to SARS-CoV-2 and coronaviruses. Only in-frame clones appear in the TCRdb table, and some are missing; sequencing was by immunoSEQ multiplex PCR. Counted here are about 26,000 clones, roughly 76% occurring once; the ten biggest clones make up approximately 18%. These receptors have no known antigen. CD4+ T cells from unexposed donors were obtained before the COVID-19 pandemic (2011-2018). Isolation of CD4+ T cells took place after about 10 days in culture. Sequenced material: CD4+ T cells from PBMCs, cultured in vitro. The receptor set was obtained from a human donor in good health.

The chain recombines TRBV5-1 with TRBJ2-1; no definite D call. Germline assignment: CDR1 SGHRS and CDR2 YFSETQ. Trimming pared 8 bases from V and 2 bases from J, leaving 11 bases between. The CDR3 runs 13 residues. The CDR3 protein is CASSMDAYNEQFF. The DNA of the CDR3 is TGCGCCAGTTCGATGGATGCCTACAATGAGCAGTTCTTC.

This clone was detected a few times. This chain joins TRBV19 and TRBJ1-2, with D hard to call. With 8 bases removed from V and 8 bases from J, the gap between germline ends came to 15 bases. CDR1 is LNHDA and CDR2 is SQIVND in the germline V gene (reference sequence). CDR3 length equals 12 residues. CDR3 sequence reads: CASWLGGYGYTF. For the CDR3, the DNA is TGTGCCAGTTGGCTCGGTGGGTACGGCTACACCTTC.

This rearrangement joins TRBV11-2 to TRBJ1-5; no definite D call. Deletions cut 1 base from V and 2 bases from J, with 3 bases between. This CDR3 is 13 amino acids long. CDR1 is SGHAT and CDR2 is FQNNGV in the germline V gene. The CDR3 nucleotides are TGTGCCAGCAGCTTAGGACGCAATCAGCCCCAGCATTTT. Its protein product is CASSLGRNQPQHF. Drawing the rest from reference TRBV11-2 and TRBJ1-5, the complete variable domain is EAGVAQSPRYKIIEKRQSVAFWCNPISGHATLYWYQQILGQGPKLLIQFQNNGVVDDSQLPKDRFSAERLKGVDSTLKIQPAKLEDSAVYLCASSLGRNQPQHFGDGTRLSIL.

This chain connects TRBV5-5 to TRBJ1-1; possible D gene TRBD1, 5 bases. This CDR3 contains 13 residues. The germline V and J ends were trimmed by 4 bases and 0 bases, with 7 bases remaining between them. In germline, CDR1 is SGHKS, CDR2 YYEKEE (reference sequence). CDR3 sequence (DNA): TGTGCCAGCAGCGCGACAGTGAACACTGAAGCTTTCTTT. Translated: CASSATVNTEAFF. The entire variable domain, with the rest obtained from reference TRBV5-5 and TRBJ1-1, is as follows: DAGVTQSPTHLIKTRGQQVTLRCSPISGHKSVSWYQQVLGQGPQFIFQYYEKEERGRGNFPDRFSARQFPNYSSELNVNALLLGDSALYLCASSATVNTEAFFGQGTRLTVV.

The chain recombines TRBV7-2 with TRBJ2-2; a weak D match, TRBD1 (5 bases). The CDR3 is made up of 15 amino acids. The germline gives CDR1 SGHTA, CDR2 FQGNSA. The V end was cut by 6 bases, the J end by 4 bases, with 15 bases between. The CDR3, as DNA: TGTGCCAGCAGTTCTAAACGACAGAGCACCGGGGAGCTGTTTTTT. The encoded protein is CASSSKRQSTGELFF.

As DNA, the CDR3 is TGTGCCTGGGCACCGGGCCCCTATGGCTACACCTTC. Its protein product is CAWAPGPYGYTF. The V gene is TRBV30, the J gene TRBJ1-2, with D hard to call. CDR1 GTSNPN and CDR2 SVGIG come from the germline V gene (reference sequence). This CDR3 region has 12 residues. The V end was cut by 5 bases, the J end by 4 bases, with 11 bases between.

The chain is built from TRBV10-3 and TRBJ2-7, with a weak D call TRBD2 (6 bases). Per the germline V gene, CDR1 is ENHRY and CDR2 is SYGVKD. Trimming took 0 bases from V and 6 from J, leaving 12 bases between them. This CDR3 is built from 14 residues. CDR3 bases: TGTGCCATCAGTGAGTCTGGGGGGATAGGCGAGCAGTACTTC. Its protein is CAISESGGIGEQYF.

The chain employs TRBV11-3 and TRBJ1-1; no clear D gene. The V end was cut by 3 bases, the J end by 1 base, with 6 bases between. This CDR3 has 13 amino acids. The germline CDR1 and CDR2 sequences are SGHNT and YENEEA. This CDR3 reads CASSLTENTEAFF. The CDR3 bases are TGTGCCAGCAGCTTGACCGAGAACACTGAAGCTTTCTTT.

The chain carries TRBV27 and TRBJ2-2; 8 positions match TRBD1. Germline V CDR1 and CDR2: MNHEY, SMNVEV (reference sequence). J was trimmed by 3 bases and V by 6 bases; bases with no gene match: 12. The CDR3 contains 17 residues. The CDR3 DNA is TGTGCCAGCAGCCGTGGGGGGACAGGTAAAGACACCGGGGAGCTGTTTTTT. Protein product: CASSRGGTGKDTGELFF.

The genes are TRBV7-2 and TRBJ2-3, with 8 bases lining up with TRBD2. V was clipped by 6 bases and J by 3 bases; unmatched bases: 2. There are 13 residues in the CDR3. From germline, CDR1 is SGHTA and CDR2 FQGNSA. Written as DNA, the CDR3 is TGTGCCAGCAGGCGGGGGGCTACAGATACGCAGTATTTT. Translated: CASRRGATDTQYF.